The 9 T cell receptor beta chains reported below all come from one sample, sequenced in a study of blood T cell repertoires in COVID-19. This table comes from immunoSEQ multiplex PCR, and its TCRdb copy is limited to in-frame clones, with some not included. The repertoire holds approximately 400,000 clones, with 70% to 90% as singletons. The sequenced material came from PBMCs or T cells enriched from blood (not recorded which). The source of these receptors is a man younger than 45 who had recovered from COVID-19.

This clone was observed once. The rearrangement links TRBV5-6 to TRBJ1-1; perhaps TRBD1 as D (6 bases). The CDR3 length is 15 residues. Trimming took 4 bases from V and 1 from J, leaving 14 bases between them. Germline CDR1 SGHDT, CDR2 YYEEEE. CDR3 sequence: CASSPVGQPNTEAFF. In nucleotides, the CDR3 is TGTGCCAGCAGCCCCGTCGGACAGCCGAACACTGAAGCTTTCTTT.

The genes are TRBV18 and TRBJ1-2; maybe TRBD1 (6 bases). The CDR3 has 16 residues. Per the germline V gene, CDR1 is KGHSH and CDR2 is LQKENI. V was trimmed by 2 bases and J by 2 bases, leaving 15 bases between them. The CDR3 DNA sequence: TGTGCCAGCTCACCAGGGGCCCAGGGGACCAACTATGGCTACACCTTC. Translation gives CASSPGAQGTNYGYTF.

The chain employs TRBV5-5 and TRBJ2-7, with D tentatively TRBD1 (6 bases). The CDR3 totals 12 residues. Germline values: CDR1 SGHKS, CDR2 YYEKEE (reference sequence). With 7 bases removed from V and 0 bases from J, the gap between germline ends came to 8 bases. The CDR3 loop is CASGQNSYEQYF. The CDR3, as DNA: TGTGCCAGCGGACAGAACTCCTACGAGCAGTACTTC.

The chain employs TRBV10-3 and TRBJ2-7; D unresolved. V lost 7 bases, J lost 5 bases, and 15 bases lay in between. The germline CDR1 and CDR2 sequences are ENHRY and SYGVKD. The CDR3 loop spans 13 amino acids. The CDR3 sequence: CAIKRPDMDEQYF. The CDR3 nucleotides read TGTGCCATCAAGAGACCCGACATGGACGAGCAGTACTTC.

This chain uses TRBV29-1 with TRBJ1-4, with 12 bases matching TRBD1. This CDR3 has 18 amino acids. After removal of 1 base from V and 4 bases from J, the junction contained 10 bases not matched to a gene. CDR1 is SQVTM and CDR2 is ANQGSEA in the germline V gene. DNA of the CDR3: TGCAGCGTTGAAGCTTGGGACAGGGGGCGAAAGGATAATGAAAAACTGTTTTTT. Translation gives CSVEAWDRGRKDNEKLFF.

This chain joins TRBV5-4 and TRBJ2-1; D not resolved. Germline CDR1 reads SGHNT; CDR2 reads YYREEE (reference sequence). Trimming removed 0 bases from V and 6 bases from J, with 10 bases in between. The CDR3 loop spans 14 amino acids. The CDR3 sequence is CASSLVDLTNEQFF. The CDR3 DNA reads TGTGCCAGCAGCTTGGTCGACTTAACCAATGAGCAGTTCTTC.

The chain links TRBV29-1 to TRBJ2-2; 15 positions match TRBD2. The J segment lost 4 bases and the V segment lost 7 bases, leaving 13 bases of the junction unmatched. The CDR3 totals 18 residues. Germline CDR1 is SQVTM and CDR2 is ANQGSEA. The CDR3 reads CSATPGLAGGSGTGELFF. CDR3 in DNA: TGCAGCGCAACTCCGGGACTAGCGGGGGGATCCGGCACCGGGGAGCTGTTTTTT.

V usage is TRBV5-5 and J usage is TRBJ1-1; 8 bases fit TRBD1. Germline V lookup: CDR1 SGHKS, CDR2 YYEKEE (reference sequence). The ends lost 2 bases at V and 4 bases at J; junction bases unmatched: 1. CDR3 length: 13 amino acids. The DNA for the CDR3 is TGTGCCAGCAGCTTTCAGGGGGCCACTGAAGCTTTCTTT. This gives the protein CASSFQGATEAFF.

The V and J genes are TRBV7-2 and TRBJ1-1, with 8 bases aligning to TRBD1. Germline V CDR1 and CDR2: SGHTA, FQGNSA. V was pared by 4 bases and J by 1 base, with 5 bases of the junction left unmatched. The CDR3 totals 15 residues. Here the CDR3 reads CASSWGDRRNTEAFF. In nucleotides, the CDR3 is TGTGCCAGCAGCTGGGGGGACAGGCGGAACACTGAAGCTTTCTTT.